This T cell receptor beta chain was sequenced during a study of CD8 T cells in Susac syndrome (dated by TCRdb to the late 2010s). Background for the entire study: Of the Susac syndrome patients who were sequenced, 5 or 6 had clinically active disease and eight or nine were in clinical remission. At the time of blood withdrawal, Susac syndrome patients were either therapy-naive, taking corticosteroids (with some also receiving IVIg), or on IVIg alone. The study used repertoire sequencing to test whether antigen drove CD8+ T cell activation and differentiation in Susac syndrome.

High-throughput TCR beta sequencing profiled peripheral blood CD8+ and CD4+ T cells from healthy donors, Susac syndrome patients and multiple sclerosis patients. The Susac syndrome patients fulfilled recently defined diagnostic criteria for definite or probable disease. Bulk CD8+ and CD4+ T cells were purified magnetically by negative isolation, whereas CD8+ TEMRA cells were enriched by FACS. Blood was drawn into EDTA tubes, processed within 24 hours, and PBMCs were isolated by density gradient centrifugation. PBMCs destined for TCR sequencing were cryopreserved in liquid nitrogen and later thawed in a 37 °C water bath. The sorted or isolated CD4+, CD8+ and CD8+ TEMRA cells reached a purity of at least 90%. As for this clonotype: It lacks a known antigen. No clone much larger than this one lies a single base away; base qualities are absent.

What the research found in general, with its limitations: The CD4+ T cell repertoire of patients with Susac syndrome showed no detectable clonal expansion. The number of individuals in the TCR sequencing and HLA analysis was acknowledged as relatively small.

RNA was extracted with the RNeasy kit and roughly 0.5 to 1 ug was reverse transcribed using random hexamers. TCR beta CDR3 regions were amplified with the immunoSEQ multiplex PCR assay covering 54 Vbeta and 13 Jbeta segments. To correct PCR amplification bias, a synthetic template baseline was used for both primer optimization and computational correction. As for how the authors treated the data: Reads were annotated to V, D and J genes per IMGT and analyzed with immunoSEQ Analyzer, keeping only productive sequences. Clonality was calculated as one minus the Shannon entropy normalized by log2 of the number of productive unique sequences. For each patient and control, public and private clones were evaluated among the 100 most prevalent clones. Clones were defined as Susac-specific if absent from the healthy and MS cohorts, from 900 to 1,300 published viral clones and from other ImmuneACCESS disease sequences. The public reads were run again by TCRdb, first through fastp at Q25 and then through MiXCR, and only productive beta chains were kept. Entries that share a CDR3 protein sequence are merged under the most common genes and DNA. The V and J calls come from TCRdb's annotation, not from the publication. The sample table records under 200,000 distinct CDR3 sequences; 90% to 95% of these occur just once. The ten largest clones represent about 0.1% of the sample.

According to the germline V gene (reference sequence), CDR1 reads LNHDA and CDR2 reads SQIVND. From V the trimming removes 3 bases and from J it removes 2 bases, while the gene matches leave 7 bases of the junction unaccounted for. From its cysteine to its phenylalanine, the CDR3 spans 16 amino acids. This entry keeps only the CDR3 DNA: 48 bases, framed from base 1. The sample was CD4+ T cells from PBMCs. This receptor chain uses TRBV19 and TRBJ1-5, and 7 bases in between align with TRBD1. The TCR sequence derives from a human donor with Susac syndrome. At the DNA level, the sequence is TGTGCCAGTAGTATTTTTCCTACAGGGGGCAATCAGCCCCAGCATTTT. It translates to CASSIFPTGGNQPQHF.